This entry is about one T cell receptor beta chain. This clone has more than one count but fewer than ten. Its antigen specificity is not known. No qualities accompany the bases; no much larger clone lies one base away. The cohort was made up of 500 to 850 healthy bone marrow donors. At the time of sampling, every cohort member was nominally healthy, though immune exposures that went unrecorded were likely present. The donor tested CMV seropositive, placing the donor among the 250 to 300 seropositive members of the cohort. A peripheral blood sample was collected from each donor, and TCR beta sequencing was performed on peripheral blood mononuclear cells. The Qiagen DNeasy Blood Extraction Kit was used to extract genomic DNA from the blood cell samples. The data originate from a study of cytomegalovirus exposure and HLA in healthy donors (dated by TCRdb to 2017 to 2019). Notes on the research overall: An earlier analysis of 587 of the donors reported about 280 Gb of sequence data and around 100 million unique TCR beta sequences obtained from some 200 million T cells. Four to six DR-DQ haplotypes were handled as single units for association and clustering because linkage in the cohort was strong. A later analysis re-examined previously published TCR beta repertoires from more than 600 donors and added high-resolution HLA genotyping to investigate patterns of TCR occurrence. To predict cytomegalovirus infection status, the study combined high-throughput TCR immunosequencing, statistical association of individual TCRs with disease status, and machine learning. The study profiled the T cell repertoires of under 700 subjects by immunosequencing and related them to cytomegalovirus serostatus. All discovery cohort repertoires had been generated on a single sequencing platform. Both class I and class II loci were covered by HLA typing, at four-digit resolution. Approximately 300 gigabases of sequencing data and 70 million to 100 million unique TCR sequences made up an early release that covered over 550 HLA-typed donors. Donor age, sex, ethnicity and CMV serostatus were collected together with the repertoire data. The study aimed to test whether signatures of past pathogen exposure could be identified by cataloging public T cell receptors. In the later analysis, no new phenotypic data were used to find candidate immune exposures; instead, reliance was placed on TCR beta sequences and their occurrence across donors. The genetic ancestry cluster associated with self-reported Caucasian donors included approximately 85% of the roughly 360 genotyped donors. A separate validation cohort of roughly 120 different subjects was used in addition to the approximately 700-subject first cohort. An earlier analysis of more than 450 of the donors used high-throughput TCR beta sequencing to judge whether each TCR beta V gene segment behaved as functional or pseudogenic. Genome-wide SNP genotypes for about three fifths of the 666 donors were used in a later genetic analysis, which treated that subset as a discovery cohort. Typing coverage differed by locus: A, B, C, DRB1 and DQB1 were typed in roughly 620-630 donors, DQA1 in 522, DPA1 in 606, and DPB1 in 450 to 490. Across about 380 genotyped donors of the cohort, an average of approximately 240,000 unique TCR beta nucleotide sequences per donor were sequenced, and 15% to 20% of those sequences were non-productive.

The germline V gene (reference sequence) provides CDR1 LNHDA and CDR2 SQIVND. Germline trimming: 8 bases from V, 7 bases from J; junction bases outside gene matches: 10. The CDR3, cysteine through phenylalanine, is 13 amino acids long. Only the CDR3 DNA stays, 39 bases, in frame from base 1. General study outcomes and caveats: Immune exposure information for the cohort was limited to CMV serostatus. The study listed approximately 150 TCR beta chains as associated with cytomegalovirus. A few of the identified cytomegalovirus-associated TCR beta chains were confirmed in vitro to be specific for cytomegalovirus antigens. This cohort had only TCR beta chains sequenced, and the lack of alpha or paired-chain data limited which features could be detected. Strong co-occurrence of HLA alleles, especially DR and DQ, made assigning TCR associations to individual alleles difficult. It was suggested by the authors that the approach could potentially be generalized to other disease states and immunological phenotypes. An earlier analysis of approximately 590 of the donors showed that most TCR beta V segments appeared in productive rearrangements either about 87% or about 30% of the time, which broadly matched IMGT annotations. A later analysis found that HLA-associated TCR beta chains were more clonally expanded and had lower generation probabilities than equally common non-associated chains. The classifier was reported to diagnose cytomegalovirus status with high specificity and sensitivity in both the original cohort and the validation cohort. Most CMV-associated TCR beta chains appeared to be HLA-restricted in a later analysis, and the HLA associations seemed to be driven largely by CMV exposure. The sequencing pipeline was judged likely to have produced a cluster of highly shared sequence variants as a technical artifact. Linkage disequilibrium might explain the correlated functional status among segregating V segments, but an unknown experimental factor could not be ruled out. Because HLA typing was unavailable for some donors at each locus, only the typed subset was used in association tests. A further reported finding was that TCR beta sequences accurately predicted the HLA-A and HLA-B alleles for most subjects in the first cohort. Most TCR sequences were observed very rarely across donors, whereas some public TCRs were present in many individuals. Some IMGT-functional V segments, including TRBV6-2 and TRBV6-3, could not be distinguished by the 87-base-pair reads and were therefore excluded. At a false discovery rate of 0.05, a later analysis linked under 20,000 TCR beta sequences to specific HLA alleles. In a later analysis, the rate of TCR association differed among HLA loci, with DRB1 alleles having the most associated TCRs and HLA-C alleles having the fewest. The earlier analysis of some 540 of the donors excluded approximately 17 rarely observed V segments, including chromosome 9 orphons, because counts were too low. A later genetic analysis associated a missense DCLRE1C variant with V-gene and J-gene trimming of TCR beta chains, and an independent cohort replicated the association. According to a later analysis, parvovirus B19, influenza, CMV and Epstein-Barr virus appeared linked to several top co-occurrence clusters. According to a later genetic analysis, donors in an Asian-associated ancestry cluster had fewer N-insertions in productive TCRs than the approximately 710-donor mean. Roughly uniform sequencing depth across donors was assumed in presence/absence analyses, although this assumption may not hold.

The method behind the library was the immunoSEQ multiplex PCR assay. The multiplex PCR relied on a mix of 60 forward primers for TCR Vbeta segments and 13 reverse primers for TCR Jbeta segments. A multiplex PCR assay on genomic DNA amplified the CDR3 region of rearranged TCR beta genes. The Illumina HiSeq System was used to sequence the amplified TCR beta libraries as 87-base-pair reads. Turning to the authors' computational methods: A later analysis counted 75 million to 100 million unique TCR beta chains across the approximately 700 repertoires, and some 11 million of these chains were shared by at least two donors. To remove PCR and sequencing errors, raw reads were error-corrected and collapsed into unique sequences using a nearest-neighbor algorithm that merged closely related sequences. Alignment of CDR3 sequences to IMGT reference sequences was used to assign V, D and J gene segments. For a sequence to be retained, a match of at least six nucleotides was required to both a V gene segment and a J gene segment. A rearrangement was called productive if the CDR3 had no stop codons and remained in frame with V and J, and every other rearrangement was called non-productive. Following IMGT convention, CDR3 was defined as the stretch from the second conserved V-encoded cysteine up to the conserved J-encoded phenylalanine. In an earlier analysis of approximately 590 of the donors, sequences lacking an unambiguous match to a single V gene segment were excluded. An earlier analysis of several hundred of the donors classified V segments as functional when productive rearrangements were above 56.7% and as segregating when the standard deviation between donors was above 5%. A statistical classification framework was built for diagnosing cytomegalovirus status from the catalog of TCR beta chain sequences. V and J gene assignment, in a later analysis, came from comparing TCR nucleotide sequences with IMGT/GENE-DB human TR gene sequences. The TCRdist pipeline was used in a later analysis to assign CDR3 sequences and most-parsimonious VDJ recombination scenarios. In a later analysis, every TCR beta chain was defined by the combination of its CDR3 amino acid sequence and its V-gene family, and reads without a unique V-gene family were dropped. A later analysis removed 550 to 650 highly shared, low-generation-probability nucleotide sequences to deal with suspected cross-contamination and a sequencing artifact. For each public chain, a later analysis derived a clonal expansion index from normalized ranks of inferred template counts within each repertoire. Generation probabilities in a later analysis came from a VDJ recombination model fitted to out-of-frame rearrangements, and those results were checked against IGoR. In a later analysis, TCR-TCR, TCR-HLA and TCR-CMV co-occurrence was scored with hypergeometric tests, and a repertoire-size bias correction was applied to TCR pairs. False discovery rates were estimated in a later analysis by permuting HLA or CMV assignments 20 times. A later analysis grouped co-occurring TCRs with DBSCAN, adding TCRdist sequence similarity when clustering within HLA-allele-positive subsets. Co-occurrence clustering excluded repertoires with fewer than 30,000 or more than 120,000 public chains, plus five with anomalous nucleotide sharing. This immuneACCESS table, as held by TCRdb, lists in-frame sequences with V and J called but not all clones. Of the missing ones, under half trace to an unresolved V gene in checked studies; the others have no known cause. V, J and clone size are taken as reported in that table, and D and trimming were inferred from the DNA itself. The sample table records 100,000 to 150,000 clones; about three quarters of these occur just once. The ten largest clones add up to about 7.9% of the sample.

Source material: PBMCs. Rearrangement joined TRBV19 to TRBJ1-2, with 7 junctional bases fitting TRBD1. The sequence was collected from a woman aged 40 to 50 in good health and CMV-seropositive. The nucleotide sequence reads TGTGCCAGTCAGGACAGGTTCGGCGGTGGCTACACCTTC. It is translated as CASQDRFGGGYTF.